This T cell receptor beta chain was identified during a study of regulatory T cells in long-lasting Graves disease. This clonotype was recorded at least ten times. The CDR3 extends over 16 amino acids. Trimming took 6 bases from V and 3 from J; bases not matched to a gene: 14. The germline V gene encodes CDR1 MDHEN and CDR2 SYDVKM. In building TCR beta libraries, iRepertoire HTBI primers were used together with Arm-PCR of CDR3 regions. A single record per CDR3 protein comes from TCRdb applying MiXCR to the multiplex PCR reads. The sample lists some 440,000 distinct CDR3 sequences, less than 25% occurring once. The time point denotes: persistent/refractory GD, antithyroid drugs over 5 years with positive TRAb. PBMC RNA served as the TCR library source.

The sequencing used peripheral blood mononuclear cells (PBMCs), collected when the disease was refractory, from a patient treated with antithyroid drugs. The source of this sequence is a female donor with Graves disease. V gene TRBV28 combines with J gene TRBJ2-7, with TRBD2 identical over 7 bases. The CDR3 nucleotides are TGTGCCAGCAGAACCCACCGGGACTACCTCCGCTACGAGCAGTACTTC. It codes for CASRTHRDYLRYEQYF.